This passage covers 9 T cell receptor beta chains from one sample sequenced in a study of post-analysis software for immune sequencing data. Findings of the study overall: Relative to controls, patients had about 5 TRBV segments at higher frequency, with TRBV5-6, TRBV5-1 and TRBV20-1 among these.

These TCRs' antigens remain unknown. The TCR beta cDNA libraries carried unique molecular identifiers. TCRdb used MiXCR to reprocess the PCR reads, holding one entry per CDR3 protein. This repertoire shows about 540,000 distinct CDR3 sequences, roughly 34% found once; its top ten account for around 6.1%. The sequencing input was blood. The receptor set was obtained from a girl aged 2 to 17 with multiple sclerosis.

V gene TRBV10-3 combines with J gene TRBJ2-1; no clear D. Germline CDR1 ENHRY, CDR2 SYGVKD. V was pared by 3 bases and J by 6 bases, with 6 bases between. The length of the CDR3 is 12 residues. CDR3: CAISDLGNEQFF. As DNA, the CDR3 is TGTGCCATCAGTGACCTTGGCAATGAGCAGTTCTTC.

This clonotype was picked up a small number of times. This chain connects TRBV6-6 to TRBJ1-1; D is perhaps TRBD1 (6 bases). CDR1 is MNHNY and CDR2 is SVGAGI in the germline V gene (reference sequence). The CDR3 has 15 residues. V lost 0 bases, J lost 3 bases, and 11 bases lay in between. CDR3 nucleotide sequence: TGTGCCAGCAGTTACTCGGCAGGGGCGGACACTGAAGCTTTCTTT. It specifies CASSYSAGADTEAFF.

The chain couples TRBV5-1 to TRBJ2-7; D is ambiguous. Trimming left V 4 bases short and J 2 bases short, with 13 bases between. Germline assignment: CDR1 SGHRS and CDR2 YFSETQ. This CDR3 contains 14 residues. The CDR3 sequence is CASSPDQRPYEQYF. In DNA form, the CDR3 reads TGCGCCAGCAGCCCCGATCAACGGCCCTACGAGCAGTACTTC.

The chain employs TRBV5-1 and TRBJ1-4; TRBD1 matches 7 bases. The CDR3 contains 11 residues. In germline, CDR1 is SGHRS, CDR2 YFSETQ. The V segment lost 7 bases and the J segment 7 bases; nucleotides outside the gene matches: 1. In DNA, the CDR3 is TGCGCCAGCCGACAGGGTGAAAAACTGTTTTTT. Amino acid sequence: CASRQGEKLFF. The whole variable domain, filled in from reference TRBV5-1 and TRBJ1-4, reads KAGVTQTPRYLIKTRGQQVTLSCSPISGHRSVSWYQQTPGQGLQFLFEYFSETQRNKGNFPGRFSGRQFSNSRSEMNVSTLELGDSALYLCASRQGEKLFFGSGTQLSVL.

This clonotype has more than one count but fewer than ten. This chain joins TRBV7-9 and TRBJ1-4; D unresolved. The CDR3 has 17 amino acids. Germline CDR1 reads SEHNR; CDR2 reads FQNEAQ (reference sequence). V gave up 6 bases and J gave up 1 base, with 18 bases separating them. The DNA for the CDR3 is TGTGCCAGCAGTCGCCAAAGCGGTGGCAGAACTAATGAAAAACTGTTTTTT. Protein: CASSRQSGGRTNEKLFF.

This clonotype has a handful of counts. This chain connects TRBV3-1 to TRBJ2-4; D remains unclear. V was clipped by 2 bases and J by 6 bases, with 8 bases between them. CDR3 size: 13 residues. Germline V gene data show CDR1 as LGHDT and CDR2 as YNNKEL (reference sequence). The CDR3 reads CASSQTGRNIQYF. As DNA, the CDR3 is TGTGCCAGCAGCCAAACGGGCCGAAACATTCAGTACTTC.

This chain joins TRBV4-1 and TRBJ1-2; 11 bases agree with TRBD1. J was trimmed by 6 bases and V by 1 base; bases with no gene match: 1. From germline, CDR1 is MGHRA and CDR2 YSYEKL. CDR3 length: 14 residues. The CDR3 region is CASSQGDRGNGYTF. CDR3 DNA sequence: TGCGCCAGCAGCCAAGGGGACAGGGGGAATGGCTACACCTTC.

This clonotype was seen only a few times. The chain joins TRBV5-1 to TRBJ2-5; D uncertain. The germline V and J ends were trimmed by 10 bases and 5 bases, with 9 bases remaining between them. The CDR3 sequence is 10 residues long. Germline lookup yields CDR1 SGHRS and CDR2 YFSETQ. The CDR3, as DNA: TGCGCCCACGCTACCGAGACCCAGTACTTC. Amino acid sequence: CAHATETQYF.

The chain joins TRBV5-1 to TRBJ2-3; TRBD2 matches 8 bases. The CDR3 totals 15 residues. CDR1 SGHRS and CDR2 YFSETQ come from the germline V gene. V was pared by 4 bases and J by 6 bases, with 10 bases of the junction left unmatched. CDR3 DNA: TGCGCCAGCAGCGCTGGGACTAGACGCCTGGATACGCAGTATTTT. Residues: CASSAGTRRLDTQYF.